The 6 T cell receptor beta chains reported below all come from one sample, sequenced in a study of memory CD4+ T cells and cytomegalovirus serostatus. The data were produced by immunoSEQ multiplex PCR, yet TCRdb's version contains in-frame clones alone and is incomplete. The table includes roughly 76,000 clones, roughly three quarters detected once. The sort gate was single viable CD3+CD4+CD8-CD45RO+ cells for memory CD4+ T cells. What was sequenced was memory CD4+ T cells from blood. Receptors originate from an adult in good health and CMV-seropositive.

J is TRBJ1-5 and V is TRBV11-2; D remains unclear. Germline values: CDR1 SGHAT, CDR2 FQNNGV. This CDR3 region has 15 residues. Trimming shortened V by 0 bases and J by 4 bases, and 10 bases separated the two germline ends. The CDR3 bases are TGTGCCAGCAGCTTAGAAGGGATAAGTAATCAGCCCCAGCATTTT. It is translated as CASSLEGISNQPQHF.

J is TRBJ2-3 and V is TRBV11-2, with D unclear. The CDR3 covers 13 residues. V lost 0 bases and J lost 7, with 8 bases in between. Per the germline V gene, CDR1 is SGHAT and CDR2 is FQNNGV. The CDR3 sequence is CASSLEAQNTQYF. CDR3 bases: TGTGCCAGCAGCTTAGAAGCCCAAAATACGCAGTATTTT.

The chain recombines TRBV18 with TRBJ2-7, with 10 nucleotides matching TRBD1. Trimming cost V 6 bases and J 2 bases; bases outside gene matches: 7. The CDR3 covers 15 residues. Germline CDR1 is KGHSH and CDR2 is LQKENI. This chain's CDR3 is CASSQGTGATYEQYF. The CDR3 bases are TGTGCCAGCTCCCAAGGGACAGGGGCCACCTACGAGCAGTACTTC.

This clone has only a few counts. The rearrangement joins TRBV11-3 to TRBJ1-3, with D unresolved. Germline CDR1 and CDR2: SGHNT and YENEEA. V dropped 4 bases and J dropped 0 bases, with 1 base sitting between them. The CDR3 length is 12 residues. The CDR3 region has the DNA TGTGCCAGCAGCTACTCTGGAAACACCATATATTTT. Its protein product is CASSYSGNTIYF.

The chain uses TRBV5-4 and TRBJ1-2; D is undetermined. The CDR3 totals 14 residues. The ends were cut back, 4 bases at V and 8 bases at J, with 18 bases in the middle. Per the germline V gene, CDR1 is SGHNT and CDR2 is YYREEE (reference sequence). The CDR3 DNA reads TGTGCCAGCAGCCCCATGGTGGCCTCCTCCGGCTACACCTTC. It specifies CASSPMVASSGYTF.

The CDR3 here is CASRLAGVEGTQYF. The CDR3 DNA sequence: TGTGCCAGCAGATTAGCGGGGGTCGAGGGTACGCAGTATTTT. The chain uses TRBV2 and TRBJ2-3; 9 nucleotides agree with TRBD2. The V segment lost 6 bases and the J segment 8 bases; nucleotides outside the gene matches: 9. Germline lookup yields CDR1 SNHLY and CDR2 FYNNEI. The CDR3 extends over 14 amino acids.